The 18 T cell receptor beta chains reported below all come from one sample, sequenced in a study of T cells in localized non-small cell lung cancer. Sequencing was performed with immunoSEQ multiplex PCR; in TCRdb, only in-frame clones are kept and a portion is missing. The sample has some 130,000 clones; 80% to 90% are singletons. The starting material was peripheral blood, obtained before any cancer treatment. The source of these receptors is a female donor over 55 with stage I lung adenocarcinoma.

V is TRBV18 and J is TRBJ2-1, with 7 bases fitting TRBD2. Germline lookup yields CDR1 KGHSH and CDR2 LQKENI. V was pared by 3 bases and J by 4 bases, with 9 bases of the junction left unmatched. This CDR3 comprises 16 residues. The CDR3, as DNA: TGTGCCAGCTCACCGGGGCCCAGCGGGGCTTACAATGAGCAGTTCTTC. This sequence encodes CASSPGPSGAYNEQFF.

The chain joins TRBV7-9 to TRBJ1-4; possible D gene TRBD1, 6 bases. The V gene lost 5 bases and the J gene lost 7 bases, with 17 bases spanning the gap. This CDR3 is built from 15 residues. Germline assignment: CDR1 SEHNR and CDR2 FQNEAQ (reference sequence). The CDR3 reads CASSVQQGEGEKLFF. In DNA, the CDR3 is TGTGCCAGCAGCGTCCAACAGGGTGAGGGTGAAAAACTGTTTTTT.

The table lists this clone with a count of one. The J gene is TRBJ2-5, the V gene TRBV9; TRBD2 aligns across 8 bases. The CDR3 spans 16 residues. Germline V gives CDR1 SGDLS, CDR2 YYNGEE. Trimming cost V 0 bases and J 4 bases; bases outside gene matches: 8. This CDR3 reads CASSVEVAGIIETQYF. DNA of the CDR3: TGTGCCAGCAGCGTAGAGGTAGCGGGGATCATAGAGACCCAGTACTTC.

The genes are TRBV4-1 and TRBJ2-1, with unresolved D. This CDR3 has 11 residues. The V end lost 6 bases, the J end lost 5 bases, and 5 bases lay between the germline ends. Germline V gene sequence: CDR1 MGHRA, CDR2 YSYEKL. CDR3 residues: CASSRNNEQFF. The CDR3 DNA follows: TGCGCCAGCAGTCGGAACAATGAGCAGTTCTTC.

The chain couples TRBV5-4 to TRBJ2-5; TRBD1 matches at 9 bases. The length of the CDR3 is 13 residues. V shed 4 bases, J shed 3 bases, and the junction held 1 base outside the gene matches. Germline assignment: CDR1 SGHNT and CDR2 YYREEE (reference sequence). The CDR3 protein is CASSRQGEETQYF. CDR3 sequence (DNA): TGTGCCAGCAGCCGACAGGGGGAAGAGACCCAGTACTTC.

The rearrangement links TRBV10-3 to TRBJ2-5, with D possibly matching TRBD2 (6 bases). The CDR3 spans 18 residues. V shed 3 bases and J shed 5 bases, with 25 bases lying between them. Germline CDR1 is ENHRY and CDR2 is SYGVKD. The CDR3 region has the DNA TGTGCCATCAGTGAAGATTTGGGCGGGACGGGAAAGGGGGAGACCCAGTACTTC. Translation gives CAISEDLGGTGKGETQYF.

The chain employs TRBV5-1 and TRBJ2-2; 7 nucleotides line up with TRBD1. The germline V gene has CDR1 SGHRS and CDR2 YFSETQ. CDR3 length equals 15 residues. V lost 0 bases to trimming and J lost 5 bases; unmatched junction nucleotides: 4. CDR3 residues: CASSLGWTGTGELFF. The CDR3 DNA reads as TGCGCCAGCAGCTTGGGATGGACAGGTACCGGGGAGCTGTTTTTT. The variable domain in full, with the rest retrieved from reference TRBV5-1 and TRBJ2-2, is KAGVTQTPRYLIKTRGQQVTLSCSPISGHRSVSWYQQTPGQGLQFLFEYFSETQRNKGNFPGRFSGRQFSNSRSEMNVSTLELGDSALYLCASSLGWTGTGELFFGEGSRLTVL.

This clone showed up just once. The rearrangement links TRBV28 to TRBJ1-2; tentatively, D is TRBD1 (5 bases). V shed 11 bases and J shed 2 bases, with 15 bases lying between them. The CDR3 runs to 13 residues. Germline V gene sequence: CDR1 MDHEN, CDR2 SYDVKM. The CDR3 coding sequence is TGTGCCGCAGGTTCGGGGGTGAACTATGGCTACACCTTC. Protein sequence: CAAGSGVNYGYTF.

This rearrangement joins TRBV6-6 to TRBJ1-1, with D uncertain. The CDR3 consists of 14 residues. Germline loops: CDR1 MNHNY, CDR2 SVGAGI (reference sequence). V was trimmed by 2 bases and J by 4 bases, leaving 11 bases between them. The CDR3 region is CASSYEADATEAFF. CDR3 DNA sequence: TGTGCCAGCAGTTACGAGGCGGATGCCACTGAAGCTTTCTTT.

V is TRBV20-1 and J is TRBJ2-3, with D tentatively TRBD1 (5 bases). Germline lookup yields CDR1 DFQATT and CDR2 SNEGSKA (reference sequence). The V and J ends lost 6 bases and 1 base respectively, with 5 bases between them. The CDR3 has 11 residues. The CDR3 DNA reads as TGCAGTGCGGGGCGCACAGATACGCAGTATTTT. Its protein is CSAGRTDTQYF.

The rearrangement uses TRBV7-9 and TRBJ2-7; no clear D gene. Germline CDR1 reads SEHNR; CDR2 reads FQNEAQ (reference sequence). Trimming removed 2 bases from V and 4 bases from J, with 6 bases in between. The CDR3 has 12 residues. DNA for the CDR3: TGTGCCAGCAGCTTAATGGTTTACGAGCAGTACTTC. Protein: CASSLMVYEQYF.

The sample holds one count of this clone. V and J are TRBV6-1 and TRBJ1-2; 8 nucleotides align to TRBD1. Germline values: CDR1 MNHNS, CDR2 SASEGT. CDR3 length: 15 amino acids. Germline trimming cut 7 bases from V and 12 bases from J; bases unmatched to any gene: 19. In DNA, the CDR3 is TGTGCCAGCACCCGATGGGGCGTACAGGGGGAGTTACACACCTTC. Protein sequence: CASTRWGVQGELHTF.

Here the CDR3 DNA reads TGTGCCAGCAGCGGGGGGTACGAGCAGTACTTC. It encodes CASSGGYEQYF. J is TRBJ2-7 and V is TRBV5-4; the D gene is possibly TRBD2 (6 bases). The germline V and J ends were trimmed by 4 bases and 4 bases, with 6 bases remaining between them. Per germline, CDR1 SGHNT and CDR2 YYREEE (reference sequence). CDR3 length equals 11 residues.

The chain recombines TRBV7-8 with TRBJ2-2, with D perhaps matching TRBD2 (5 bases). This CDR3 contains 13 residues. Germline CDR1 is SGHVS and CDR2 is FQNEAQ. V lost 5 bases and J 7 bases, leaving 11 bases between the germline ends. Written as DNA, the CDR3 is TGTGCCAGCAGCGCCCTCGCGGGCGGGGAGCTGTTTTTT. It codes for CASSALAGGELFF.

The V call is TRBV12-5, the J call TRBJ2-7; D may be TRBD2 (6 bases). This CDR3 has 15 residues. V lost 0 bases to trimming and J lost 3 bases, with 12 bases between them. Germline-derived CDR1 and CDR2 are LGHNT and FRNRAP. DNA of the CDR3: TGTGCTAGTGGTTTGGTATTCCCGGGGGACTACGAGCAGTACTTC. It codes for CASGLVFPGDYEQYF. The variable domain in full, with the rest retrieved from reference TRBV12-5 and TRBJ2-7, is DARVTQTPRHKVTEMGQEVTMRCQPILGHNTVFWYRQTMMQGLELLAYFRNRAPLDDSGMPKDRFSAEMPDATLATLKIQPSEPRDSAVYFCASGLVFPGDYEQYFGPGTRLTVT.

This rearrangement joins TRBV5-1 to TRBJ1-1; no reliable D call. Germline V gene lookup returns CDR1 SGHRS and CDR2 YFSETQ. The V end was cut by 4 bases, the J end by 4 bases, with 11 bases between. CDR3 length: 13 residues. The CDR3 reads CASSPQPATEAFF. The CDR3 DNA reads TGCGCCAGCAGCCCTCAACCGGCCACTGAAGCTTTCTTT.

The V call is TRBV4-2, the J call TRBJ2-7; 10 positions match TRBD2. The CDR3 runs to 19 residues. Looked up from germline, CDR1 is LGHNA and CDR2 is YNFKEQ. V trimming: 0 bases; J trimming: 2 bases; junction bases outside the gene matches: 13. The CDR3 bases are TGTGCCAGCAGCCAAGATCCCCGTCCTAGCGGGAGTGTTCCCTACGAGCAGTACTTC. It specifies CASSQDPRPSGSVPYEQYF.

This chain connects TRBV28 to TRBJ1-3, with D perhaps TRBD1 (5 bases). The CDR3 totals 15 residues. From germline, CDR1 is MDHEN and CDR2 SYDVKM. V lost 7 bases, J lost 4 bases, and 17 bases lay in between. CDR3 in amino acids: CASTRGLGGGNTIYF. CDR3 in DNA: TGTGCCAGCACTCGGGGCCTAGGTGGAGGAAACACCATATATTTT.